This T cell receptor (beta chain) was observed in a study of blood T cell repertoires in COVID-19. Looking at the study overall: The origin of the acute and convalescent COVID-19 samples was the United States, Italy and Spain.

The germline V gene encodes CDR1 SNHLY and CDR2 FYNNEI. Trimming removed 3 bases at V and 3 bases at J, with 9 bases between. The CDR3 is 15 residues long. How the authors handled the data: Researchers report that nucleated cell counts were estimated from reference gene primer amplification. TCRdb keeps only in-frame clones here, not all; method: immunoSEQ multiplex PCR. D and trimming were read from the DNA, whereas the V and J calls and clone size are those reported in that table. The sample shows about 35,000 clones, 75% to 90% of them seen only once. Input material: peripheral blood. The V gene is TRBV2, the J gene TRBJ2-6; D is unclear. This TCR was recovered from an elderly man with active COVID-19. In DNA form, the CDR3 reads TGTGCCAGCAGTGATAAGTCAGTTGGGGCCAACGTCCTGACTTTC. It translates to CASSDKSVGANVLTF. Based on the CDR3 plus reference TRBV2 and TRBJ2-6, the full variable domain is EPEVTQTPSHQVTQMGQEVILRCVPISNHLYFYWYRQILGQKVEFLVSFYNNEISEKSEIFDDQFSVERPDGSNFTLKIRSTKLEDSAMYFCASSDKSVGANVLTFGAGSRLTVL.